Listed here are 23 T cell receptor beta chains from one sample, sequenced in a study of T cells after posttransplantation cyclophosphamide. TCRdb's copy holds only in-frame clones and misses some; the assay was immunoSEQ multiplex PCR. The repertoire holds 15,000 or so clones, 80% to 90% seen once, with just over 3.5% in the top ten. Controls had myeloablative marrow grafts with methotrexate and calcineurin inhibitor, sampled at 1 year. The source material was PBMCs, sampled after an allogeneic stem cell transplant with a calcineurin inhibitor and methotrexate. The source of these receptors is a male patient aged 45-60 years who received an allogeneic stem cell transplant from an unrelated donor, was CMV-positive, and had chronic GVHD only. Some T cells may be graft donor cells.

The rearrangement links TRBV6-5 to TRBJ1-5, with 11 bases fitting TRBD1. V was clipped by 4 bases and J by 6 bases; unmatched bases: 5. CDR3 length: 15 residues. CDR1 MNHEY and CDR2 SVGAGI come from the germline V gene. The DNA for the CDR3 is TGTGCCAGCAGTTTGGGGACAGGGGGTGTTCAGCCCCAGCATTTT. Its protein product is CASSLGTGGVQPQHF.

The chain combines TRBV2 with TRBJ2-7; the D gene is possibly TRBD2 (6 bases). The ends were cut back, 8 bases at V and 6 bases at J, with 11 bases in the middle. CDR1 and CDR2 from the germline V gene are SNHLY and FYNNEI. CDR3 size: 11 residues. The CDR3 here is CASLGGVEQYF. CDR3 DNA sequence: TGTGCCAGCCTAGGCGGGGTCGAGCAGTACTTC.

The gene calls are TRBV19 and TRBJ1-1; D ambiguous. The CDR3 is made up of 12 amino acids. Germline values: CDR1 LNHDA, CDR2 SQIVND (reference sequence). Trimming removed 3 bases from V and 7 bases from J, with 9 bases in between. The CDR3 sequence: CASSIRTDEAFF. CDR3 DNA sequence: TGTGCCAGTAGTATTCGCACAGATGAAGCTTTCTTT.

This sequence joins TRBV6-5 and TRBJ1-1; D call uncertain. Trimming took off 2 bases at V and 5 bases at J, with 15 bases between the two ends. The CDR3 is 15 residues long. Germline lookup yields CDR1 MNHEY and CDR2 SVGAGI. The CDR3 sequence: CASSYGHLQMTEAFF. Written as DNA, the CDR3 is TGTGCCAGCAGTTACGGGCACCTCCAGATGACTGAAGCTTTCTTT.

The chain combines TRBV28 with TRBJ2-7, with TRBD2 matching 10 bases. There are 17 residues in the CDR3. The germline V gene has CDR1 MDHEN and CDR2 SYDVKM. J was trimmed by 5 bases and V by 5 bases; bases with no gene match: 15. This chain's CDR3 is CASSTRSASGRPHEQYF. The CDR3 region has the DNA TGTGCCAGCAGTACGCGAAGTGCTAGCGGGAGACCCCACGAGCAGTACTTC.

Note on this clone: At one boundary the junction diverges from the germline segment, which might be a read error. The V gene is TRBV11-3, the J gene TRBJ2-7, with a possible D match to TRBD1 (6 bases). The germline V gene has CDR1 SGHNT and CDR2 YENEEA. CDR3 length: 14 amino acids. CDR3 coding DNA: TGTGCCAACAGCTTAGATGGGGACACCTACGAGCAGTACTTC. It codes for CANSLDGDTYEQYF. The full variable domain, rest sourced from reference TRBV11-3 and TRBJ2-7, is EAGVVQSPRYKIIEKKQPVAFWCNPISGHNTLYWYLQNLGQGPELLIRYENEEAVDDSQLPKDRFSAERLKGVDSTLKIQPAELGDSAVYLCANSLDGDTYEQYFGPGTRLTVT.

The gene calls are TRBV5-6 and TRBJ1-1, with 7 nucleotides matching TRBD1. The CDR3 totals 16 residues. Germline CDR1 reads SGHDT; CDR2 reads YYEEEE. J was trimmed by 2 bases and V by 3 bases; bases with no gene match: 10. CDR3 DNA sequence: TGTGCCAGCAGCTCCACAGGGGACGTTATTAACACTGAAGCTTTCTTT. It translates to CASSSTGDVINTEAFF.

J is TRBJ1-1 and V is TRBV6-5, with 9 bases fitting TRBD1. This CDR3 has 14 amino acids. CDR1 and CDR2 from the germline V gene are MNHEY and SVGAGI. V lost 6 bases, J lost 7 bases, and 9 bases stayed unmatched. CDR3 sequence (DNA): TGTGCCAGCAGCGCCTTCCAGACAGGGGGTGAAGCTTTCTTT. This sequence encodes CASSAFQTGGEAFF.

This clone was observed once. V gene TRBV12-5 combines with J gene TRBJ2-7, with TRBD1 identical over 7 bases. CDR3 length: 13 residues. Trimming cost V 2 bases and J 4 bases; bases outside gene matches: 2. Looked up from germline, CDR1 is LGHNT and CDR2 is FRNRAP. In nucleotides, the CDR3 is TGTGCTAGTGGTTTGCGACAGGGATACGAGCAGTACTTC. This translates into CASGLRQGYEQYF.

This clone was seen just once. The chain uses TRBV28 and TRBJ2-7; 7 bases fit TRBD2. This CDR3 region has 15 residues. Trimming took 8 bases from V and 9 from J; bases not matched to a gene: 19. Germline CDR1 MDHEN, CDR2 SYDVKM. The CDR3 DNA reads TGTGCCAGCTTCTCGTCTAGCGGTACCTCCTCGGTGCAGTACTTC. Protein sequence: CASFSSSGTSSVQYF.

V usage is TRBV10-2 and J usage is TRBJ2-1; 11 nucleotides match TRBD2. The length of the CDR3 is 15 residues. The V gene's germline CDR1 is WSHSY and CDR2 SAAADI. V was clipped by 6 bases and J by 4 bases; unmatched bases: 5. This chain's CDR3 is CASRDSGGAYNEQFF. In nucleotides, the CDR3 is TGCGCCAGCAGGGATAGCGGGGGGGCGTACAATGAGCAGTTCTTC.

The DNA for the CDR3 is TGTGCCAGCAGCTCCCGCCTCGGACAGGGGTATGGCTACACCTTC. This codes for CASSSRLGQGYGYTF. V and J are TRBV7-2 and TRBJ1-2; 9 nucleotides match TRBD1. Germline loops: CDR1 SGHTA, CDR2 FQGNSA. With V trimmed by 4 bases and J by 5 bases, 8 bases remained unmatched. The CDR3 spans 15 residues.

The V gene is TRBV6-5, the J gene TRBJ1-1, with D unresolved. The CDR3 totals 15 residues. Germline V gene data show CDR1 as MNHEY and CDR2 as SVGAGI. The V end lost 6 bases, the J end lost 3 bases, and 17 bases lay between the germline ends. CDR3 in amino acids: CASRRTGFGDTEAFF. The CDR3 DNA reads as TGTGCCAGCAGACGCACGGGATTTGGGGACACTGAAGCTTTCTTT.

The chain combines TRBV27 with TRBJ1-2, with D possibly being TRBD1 (6 bases). The CDR3 loop spans 15 amino acids. CDR1 is MNHEY and CDR2 is SMNVEV in the germline V gene (reference sequence). Trimming took 4 bases from V and 4 from J, leaving 16 bases between them. The CDR3 coding sequence is TGTGCCAGCAGTTCCGGGCGGGGGCAGATCTATGGCTACACCTTC. Translation gives CASSSGRGQIYGYTF.

The chain links TRBV7-9 to TRBJ2-5, with D tentatively TRBD1 (5 bases). V lost 5 bases to trimming and J lost 0 bases, with 10 bases between them. The V gene's germline CDR1 is SEHNR and CDR2 FQNEAQ (reference sequence). The CDR3 is 14 residues long. The CDR3 region is CASSTRQNQETQYF. As DNA, the CDR3 is TGTGCCAGCAGCACCAGACAGAACCAAGAGACCCAGTACTTC.

On this clone: Other DNA sequences in the same sample also yield this CDR3. The chain has TRBV5-1 and TRBJ2-7; TRBD2 aligns across 8 bases. Trimming at V came to 5 bases and at J to 3 bases, leaving 7 bases not matched to a gene. Germline V gene lookup returns CDR1 SGHRS and CDR2 YFSETQ. The CDR3 sequence is 14 residues long. This CDR3 reads CASSLGSGGYEQYF. DNA of the CDR3: TGCGCCAGCAGTCTGGGGAGCGGGGGCTACGAGCAGTACTTC.

V usage is TRBV27 and J usage is TRBJ2-1; tentatively, D is TRBD1 (6 bases). Germline CDR1 reads MNHEY; CDR2 reads SMNVEV (reference sequence). V gave up 6 bases and J gave up 3 bases, with 21 bases separating them. The CDR3 spans 17 residues. CDR3 nucleotides: TGTGCCAGCAGCAGAGACCAACTAAGGACAGTCTACAATGAGCAGTTCTTC. Its translation is CASSRDQLRTVYNEQFF.

V and J are TRBV4-3 and TRBJ2-2; 8 bases agree with TRBD2. This CDR3 region has 16 residues. Germline values: CDR1 LGHNA, CDR2 YSLEER. Trimming took 0 bases from V and 6 from J; bases not matched to a gene: 6. This chain's CDR3 is CASSQDPAGDAGELFF. The CDR3 DNA is TGCGCCAGCAGCCAAGATCCAGCGGGAGACGCCGGGGAGCTGTTTTTT.

This clone has a single count. The gene calls are TRBV21-1 and TRBJ2-1; the table's D call of TRBD1 was not tested on the DNA. TRBV21-1 constitutes a pseudogene. The CDR3 covers 14 residues. The CDR3 is CASSNGDRNNEQFF. CDR3 nucleotide sequence: TGTGCCAGCAGCAATGGGGACAGGAACAATGAGCAGTTCTTC.

The V and J genes are TRBV5-6 and TRBJ2-5; D remains ambiguous. Germline loops: CDR1 SGHDT, CDR2 YYEEEE. V lost 1 base, J lost 7 bases, and 11 bases lay in between. This CDR3 has 13 amino acids. The CDR3 bases are TGTGCCAGCAGCTTGAGTCTACCAGGGACCCAGTACTTC. This gives the protein CASSLSLPGTQYF.

The chain joins TRBV7-9 to TRBJ2-1, with D maybe TRBD2 (6 bases). This CDR3 spans 17 amino acids. V lost 3 bases and J 8 bases, leaving 23 bases between the germline ends. Looked up from germline, CDR1 is SEHNR and CDR2 is FQNEAQ (reference sequence). This chain's CDR3 is CASSFGTALGPIDEQFF. CDR3 coding DNA: TGTGCCAGCAGCTTCGGGACTGCTTTAGGTCCCATAGATGAGCAGTTCTTC.

The rearrangement links TRBV19 to TRBJ1-6; 9 nucleotides match TRBD1. Germline CDR1 is LNHDA and CDR2 is SQIVND (reference sequence). The CDR3 loop spans 14 amino acids. The V segment lost 4 bases and the J segment 9 bases; nucleotides outside the gene matches: 4. The CDR3 spells CASSKGTGTSPLHF. The CDR3 coding sequence is TGTGCCAGTAGTAAAGGGACAGGGACTTCACCCCTCCACTTT.

The chain has TRBV5-6 and TRBJ2-7; 13 bases map to TRBD2. Germline values: CDR1 SGHDT, CDR2 YYEEEE. J gave up 3 bases and V 4 bases, and 7 bases lay outside the gene matches. The CDR3 is 16 amino acids. CDR3 amino acids: CASSPGTSGEYYEQYF. CDR3 DNA: TGTGCCAGCAGCCCAGGGACTAGCGGGGAGTACTACGAGCAGTACTTC.